This TCR beta chain was captured in a study of cytomegalovirus exposure and HLA in healthy donors. Study-level background: The 130 or so validation repertoires used the same platform as the roughly 670 first-cohort repertoires (as reported by a later analysis).

Trimming shortened V by 2 bases and J by 2 bases, and 9 bases separated the two germline ends. The CDR3 covers 14 residues. Germline CDR1 MNHEY, CDR2 SVGAGI. The method was immunoSEQ multiplex PCR; TCRdb's version includes in-frame clones alone and lacks a portion of them. The table lists over 200,000 clones, around nine tenths of them singletons. This clonotype was obtained from a woman aged 18 to 35 in good health and CMV-seronegative. V gene TRBV6-5 combines with J gene TRBJ1-2; no definite D call. Sequenced: PBMCs. The CDR3 sequence: CASSYAAANYGYTF. The CDR3 nucleotides read TGTGCCAGCAGTTACGCCGCGGCCAACTATGGCTACACCTTC.